This T cell receptor gamma chain was found in a study of Vδ1+ human thymocytes. Study findings and constraints: Thymic TRG and TRD repertoires appeared highly polyclonal, with Gaussian CDR3 length distributions. Many TRG clonotypes were shared between donors; TRD repertoires were essentially private. Despite high sort purity, about a fifth of thymic T cell receptor delta sequences were Vdelta2.

The template was reverse-transcribed extracted RNA. Multiplex PCR used pooled V-gene forward primers and a constant-region reverse primer to amplify CDR3s. TCRdb re-processed the multiplex PCR reads via CATT. Found here are 25,000 to 30,000 gamma-chain clones, around 18% of them singletons; the top ten hold under 2%. The sorted cells were CD3+ Vdelta1+ Vdelta2- thymocytes from alphabeta-depleted thymus. Between about 96% and 99.6% of sorted thymocytes were Vdelta1+. Remarks on this clone: The antigen remains unidentified.

Losses at the gene ends were 5 bases for V and 2 bases for J; bases not matched to a gene: 9. Germline CDR1 EGSTGY, CDR2 YDSYTSSV. The CDR3 contains 14 residues. Sequenced sample: Vdelta1+ gamma-delta thymocytes from the thymus. Subset in this sample: FACS-sorted CD3+ TCRalphabeta- TCRVdelta1+ TCRVdelta2- thymocytes. This chain uses TRGV4 with TRGJ1 or TRGJ2. This receptor was taken from a boy younger than two who had congenital heart surgery. CDR3 sequence: CATWAHLHYYKKLF. As DNA, the CDR3 is TGTGCCACCTGGGCTCACTTGCATTATTATAAGAAACTCTTT.